This passage covers 15 T cell receptor beta chains from one sample sequenced in a study of human CD8 memory T cell subsets. UMI-labeled 5' RACE yielded the TCR beta libraries. TCRdb re-called the 5' RACE reads and gives one entry per CDR3 protein, without DNA. This listing includes around 9,800 distinct CDR3 sequences. Material: CD8+ T cells from PBMCs. The origin of the receptors is a human donor in good health.

The chain couples TRBV12-3 or TRBV12-4 to TRBJ2-7. This CDR3 region has 14 residues. The CDR3 region is CASSLVVGSYEQYF.

The V call is TRBV6-5, the J call TRBJ2-5; TCRdb's D call, TRBD1, is unchecked because there is no DNA. The CDR3 sequence is 13 residues long. Germline V gene data show CDR1 as MNHEY and CDR2 as SVGAGI. The CDR3 sequence: CASSAPSQETQYF.

The V call is TRBV5-6, the J call TRBJ2-5; TCRdb selects TRBD1, and the lack of DNA leaves this call unchecked. Looked up from germline, CDR1 is SGHDT and CDR2 is YYEEEE. The CDR3 runs to 14 residues. CDR3 protein: CASSGTGGLETQYF. The full variable domain, rest sourced from reference TRBV5-6 and TRBJ2-5, is DAGVTQSPTHLIKTRGQQVTLRCSPKSGHDTVSWYQQALGQGPQFIFQYYEEEERQRGNFPDRFSGHQFPNYSSELNVNALLLGDSALYLCASSGTGGLETQYFGPGTRLLVL.

Considering frequency, this clonotype is medium-sized. This chain joins TRBV7-2 and TRBJ2-2; the D call from TCRdb, TRBD2, cannot be confirmed without DNA. The CDR3 is made up of 16 amino acids. Germline assignment: CDR1 SGHTA and CDR2 FQGNSA. CDR3 loop: CASSPSGGRATGELFF. Combining the CDR3 with reference TRBV7-2 and TRBJ2-2 gives the whole variable domain GAGVSQSPSNKVTEKGKDVELRCDPISGHTALYWYRQSLGQGLEFLIYFQGNSAPDKSGLPSDRFSAERTGGSVSTLTIQRTQQEDSAVYLCASSPSGGRATGELFFGEGSRLTVL.

This chain connects TRBV28 to TRBJ2-7; the D gene TCRdb calls, TRBD2, cannot be checked with no DNA. Germline assignment: CDR1 MDHEN and CDR2 SYDVKM. This CDR3 has 13 residues. CDR3 sequence reads: CASSLAGVGEQYF.

The chain carries TRBV6-5 and TRBJ2-1; the D call of TRBD2 rests on TCRdb alone, since no DNA is present to check it. This CDR3 is built from 16 residues. The germline CDR1 and CDR2 sequences are MNHEY and SVGAGI. The chain's CDR3 is CASSLGTSGGSNEQFF.

J is TRBJ2-7 and V is TRBV10-3. The CDR3 is 14 amino acids. CDR1 is ENHRY and CDR2 is SYGVKD in the germline V gene. CDR3 sequence: CAISESAGIYEQYF.

This chain links TRBV2 with TRBJ1-5. The CDR3 contains 15 residues. The V gene's germline CDR1 is SNHLY and CDR2 FYNNEI. The CDR3 sequence is CASMRGTTAGQPQHF.

This chain connects TRBV4-2 to TRBJ2-3; the TRBD1 assignment by TCRdb is unverifiable without DNA. The CDR3 extends over 16 amino acids. Germline V CDR1 and CDR2: LGHNA, YNFKEQ. This chain's CDR3 is CASSQLPRVDTDTQYF.

This clonotype is identified as medium-sized from frequency. The rearrangement uses TRBV20-1 and TRBJ2-7; the D call of TRBD2 rests on TCRdb alone, since no DNA is present to check it. The CDR3 consists of 15 residues. The germline V gene has CDR1 DFQATT and CDR2 SNEGSKA (reference sequence). Here the CDR3 reads CSARAGASGYDEQYF.

The V call is TRBV19, the J call TRBJ2-1. Germline V lookup: CDR1 LNHDA, CDR2 SQIVND (reference sequence). The CDR3 has 12 amino acids. The CDR3: CASSIASSEQFF.

This clonotype registers medium-sized by frequency. V usage is TRBV7-9 and J usage is TRBJ1-2. The CDR3 extends over 15 amino acids. The germline V gene encodes CDR1 SEHNR and CDR2 FQNEAQ (reference sequence). CDR3 loop: CASSLGESGLYGYTF. Based on the CDR3 plus reference TRBV7-9 and TRBJ1-2, the full variable domain is DTGVSQNPRHKITKRGQNVTFRCDPISEHNRLYWYRQTLGQGPEFLTYFQNEAQLEKSRLLSDRFSAERPKGSFSTLEIQRTEQGDSAMYLCASSLGESGLYGYTFGSGTRLTVV.

The rearrangement uses TRBV7-9 and TRBJ2-5. The CDR3 contains 13 residues. The germline V gene encodes CDR1 SEHNR and CDR2 FQNEAQ (reference sequence). The CDR3: CASHAANQETQYF.

V is TRBV6-5 and J is TRBJ2-1; TCRdb names TRBD1, which stays unverified in the absence of DNA. Germline values: CDR1 MNHEY, CDR2 SVGAGI. The CDR3 sequence is 11 residues long. The CDR3 loop reads CASTPPNEQFF.

The chain is built from TRBV5-6 and TRBJ2-1; without DNA, the TCRdb call of TRBD1 cannot be checked. The CDR3 extends over 15 amino acids. Germline V gene data show CDR1 as SGHDT and CDR2 as YYEEEE. This CDR3 reads CASSGGGLSYNEQFF. Complete variable domain (other parts from reference TRBV5-6 and TRBJ2-1): DAGVTQSPTHLIKTRGQQVTLRCSPKSGHDTVSWYQQALGQGPQFIFQYYEEEERQRGNFPDRFSGHQFPNYSSELNVNALLLGDSALYLCASSGGGLSYNEQFFGPGTRLTVL.